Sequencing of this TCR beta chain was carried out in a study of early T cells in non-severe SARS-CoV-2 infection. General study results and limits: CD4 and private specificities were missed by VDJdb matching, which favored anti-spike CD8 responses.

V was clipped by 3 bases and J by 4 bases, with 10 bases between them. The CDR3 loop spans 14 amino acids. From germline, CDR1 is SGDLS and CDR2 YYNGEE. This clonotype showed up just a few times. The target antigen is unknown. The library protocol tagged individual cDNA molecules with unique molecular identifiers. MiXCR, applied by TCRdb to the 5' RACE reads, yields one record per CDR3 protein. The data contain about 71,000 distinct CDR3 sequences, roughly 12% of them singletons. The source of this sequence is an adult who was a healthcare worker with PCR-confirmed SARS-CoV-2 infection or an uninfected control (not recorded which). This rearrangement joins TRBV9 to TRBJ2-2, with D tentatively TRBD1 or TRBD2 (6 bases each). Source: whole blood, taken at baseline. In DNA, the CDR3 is TGTGCCAGCAGCGGAGGGGGGCCCACCGGGGAGCTGTTTTTT. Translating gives CASSGGGPTGELFF.